This entry features one T cell receptor (beta chain) sequence. Its antigen remains unknown. Donors were nominally healthy when sampled, though unrecorded immune exposures were likely. This sample was included in a study of cytomegalovirus exposure and HLA in healthy donors. Study results and limitations: There were some public TCRs occurring in many donors, but most TCR sequences were rare. Most of the TCR beta V segments (in an earlier analysis) were productive either about 87% or about 30% of the time. The investigators catalogued 150 to 200 TCR beta chains as cytomegalovirus-associated.

Primers: 60 Vbeta forward and 13 Jbeta reverse. Using immunoSEQ multiplex PCR, the repertoire was profiled, and TCRdb retains in-frame clones only, with some absent. Here the sample spans about 200,000 clones, around 83% being singletons. The CDR3 spans 15 residues. Germline CDR1 and CDR2: MGHRA and YSYEKL. J was trimmed by 2 bases and V by 2 bases; bases with no gene match: 3. The sequencing sample was made of PBMCs. This chain joins TRBV4-1 and TRBJ2-7; 10 positions match TRBD2. This receptor was obtained from a woman aged 40 to 49 in good health and CMV-seronegative. CDR3 sequence reads: CASSQNLAGAYEQYF. CDR3 nucleotides: TGCGCCAGCAGCCAAAACCTAGCGGGGGCCTACGAGCAGTACTTC.